Listed here are 3 T cell receptor beta chains from one sample, sequenced in a study of breast tumors, draining lymph nodes, adjacent tissues. Using its own MiXCR run on the multiplex PCR reads, TCRdb lists one record per CDR3 protein. The sample lists 150,000 to 250,000 distinct CDR3 sequences, 25% to 40% occurring once. Samples came from axillary lymph nodes draining the breast cancer. The source material was axillary lymph node tissue. The receptor set was obtained from a female donor with breast cancer. Some clones in this sample may be carry-over from other donors' samples.

In its sample, this clonotype was seen many times. The V gene is TRBV5-1, the J gene TRBJ2-1; D gene unclear. V was pared by 0 bases and J by 2 bases, with 9 bases between. Germline CDR1 reads SGHRS; CDR2 reads YFSETQ. The CDR3 runs 15 residues. The CDR3 nucleotides are TGCGCCAGCAGCTTGGGCCTAGAGGCCTACAATGAGCAGTTCTTC. Its protein product is CASSLGLEAYNEQFF. Combining the CDR3 with reference TRBV5-1 and TRBJ2-1 gives the whole variable domain KAGVTQTPRYLIKTRGQQVTLSCSPISGHRSVSWYQQTPGQGLQFLFEYFSETQRNKGNFPGRFSGRQFSNSRSEMNVSTLELGDSALYLCASSLGLEAYNEQFFGPGTRLTVL.

There are a few counts of this clonotype. A much more abundant neighbour one base away suggests this may be a read error. The chain has TRBV11-3 and TRBJ1-2, with a possible D match to TRBD1 (5 bases). CDR1 is SGHNT, CDR2 YENEEA, per germline. The CDR3 is 14 amino acids. This CDR3 reads CASSLGGRIYGHTF. Here the CDR3 DNA reads TGTGCCAGCAGCTTAGGGGGCCGGATCTATGGCCACACCTTC.

This clonotype was counted a few times. This chain joins TRBV5-1 and TRBJ1-1; D ambiguous. The V and J ends lost 6 bases and 6 bases respectively, with 18 bases between them. CDR1 and CDR2 from the germline V gene are SGHRS and YFSETQ. This CDR3 contains 14 residues. This chain's CDR3 is CASTPFISGAEAFF. CDR3 nucleotides: TGCGCCAGCACTCCTTTTATAAGTGGCGCTGAAGCTTTCTTT. The variable domain in full, with the rest retrieved from reference TRBV5-1 and TRBJ1-1, is KAGVTQTPRYLIKTRGQQVTLSCSPISGHRSVSWYQQTPGQGLQFLFEYFSETQRNKGNFPGRFSGRQFSNSRSEMNVSTLELGDSALYLCASTPFISGAEAFFGQGTRLTVV.